The 12 T cell receptor beta chains reported below all come from one sample, sequenced in a study of blood T cell repertoires in COVID-19. The table came from immunoSEQ multiplex PCR; TCRdb's copy has only in-frame clones and leaves some out. The data show approximately 150,000 clones, more than 75% seen once. Input material: peripheral blood. Receptors originate from a man aged 50-59 years who had recovered from COVID-19.

This clone occurred a few times. This sequence joins TRBV9 and TRBJ2-2; no definite D call. Per the germline V gene, CDR1 is SGDLS and CDR2 is YYNGEE. This CDR3 is 12 amino acids long. V gave up 0 bases and J gave up 7 bases, with 4 bases separating them. DNA for the CDR3: TGTGCCAGCAGCGTAGTGAGCGGGGAGCTGTTTTTT. Translating gives CASSVVSGELFF.

The chain joins TRBV9 to TRBJ1-5; D gene unclear. CDR1 and CDR2 (germline): SGDLS, YYNGEE. The CDR3 runs 14 residues. V was trimmed by 4 bases and J by 4 bases, leaving 12 bases between them. CDR3 nucleotides: TGTGCCAGCAGCACCGGACTGGGTAATCAGCCCCAGCATTTT. This translates into CASSTGLGNQPQHF.

This rearrangement joins TRBV29-1 to TRBJ2-2; weak D call: TRBD2 (6 bases). The CDR3 extends over 16 amino acids. Trimming cost V 0 bases and J 2 bases, with 13 bases left between them. Germline CDR1 SQVTM, CDR2 ANQGSEA. The CDR3 nucleotides read TGCAGCGTTGAAGATCCTCGGGGGTCTAACACCGGGGAGCTGTTTTTT. This translates into CSVEDPRGSNTGELFF.

This rearrangement joins TRBV19 to TRBJ1-6, with 7 bases fitting TRBD1. Germline V gives CDR1 LNHDA, CDR2 SQIVND (reference sequence). J was trimmed by 7 bases and V by 6 bases; bases with no gene match: 12. The CDR3 runs 16 residues. This CDR3 reads CASSKRGGAWNSPLHF. Here the CDR3 DNA reads TGTGCCAGTAGCAAAAGAGGGGGCGCGTGGAATTCACCCCTCCACTTT.

This chain connects TRBV5-6 to TRBJ2-2; 11 bases agree with TRBD2. V was clipped by 3 bases and J by 3 bases; unmatched bases: 7. The CDR3 consists of 17 residues. The germline V gene encodes CDR1 SGHDT and CDR2 YYEEEE. As DNA, the CDR3 is TGTGCCAGCAGCTCCCCGGTACTAGCGGGAGACACCGGGGAGCTGTTTTTT. It specifies CASSSPVLAGDTGELFF.

The chain recombines TRBV5-6 with TRBJ2-7; no definite D call. This CDR3 has 13 residues. Trimming removed 3 bases from V and 3 bases from J, with 10 bases in between. Germline values: CDR1 SGHDT, CDR2 YYEEEE. CDR3 sequence: CASSSMALYEQYF. The CDR3 DNA follows: TGTGCCAGCAGCTCGATGGCCCTCTACGAGCAGTACTTC. The full variable domain, rest sourced from reference TRBV5-6 and TRBJ2-7, is DAGVTQSPTHLIKTRGQQVTLRCSPKSGHDTVSWYQQALGQGPQFIFQYYEEEERQRGNFPDRFSGHQFPNYSSELNVNALLLGDSALYLCASSSMALYEQYFGPGTRLTVT.

V gene TRBV28 combines with J gene TRBJ2-3, with D perhaps TRBD2 (6 bases). The germline V and J ends were trimmed by 3 bases and 4 bases, with 14 bases remaining between them. Germline lookup yields CDR1 MDHEN and CDR2 SYDVKM. This CDR3 contains 15 residues. CDR3 sequence: CASSFRLAMADTQYF. In DNA, the CDR3 is TGTGCCAGCAGTTTTCGGCTAGCGATGGCAGATACGCAGTATTTT.

This sequence joins TRBV9 and TRBJ1-1; 8 bases align to TRBD1. The CDR3 covers 17 residues. With V trimmed by 0 bases and J by 4 bases, 11 bases remained unmatched. Germline-derived CDR1 and CDR2 are SGDLS and YYNGEE. The CDR3 DNA reads as TGTGCCAGCAGCGTAGATCCTCCAGGGGGCTTGAGCACTGAAGCTTTCTTT. This sequence encodes CASSVDPPGGLSTEAFF.

This chain uses TRBV2 with TRBJ2-1; D remains ambiguous. This CDR3 contains 12 residues. CDR1 and CDR2 (germline): SNHLY, FYNNEI. V shed 8 bases and J shed 4 bases, with 9 bases lying between them. The CDR3 reads CASCQRYNEQFF. The CDR3 coding sequence is TGTGCCAGCTGCCAGAGGTACAATGAGCAGTTCTTC.

The chain uses TRBV23-1 and TRBJ2-5, with unresolved D. TRBV23-1 is flagged as an ORF with uncertain function. The CDR3 totals 14 residues. CDR3 coding DNA: TGCGCGAGGCCGCTCTCCCGAACCCAAGAGACCCAGTACTTC. It specifies CARPLSRTQETQYF.

This rearrangement joins TRBV6-1 to TRBJ1-5, with D unresolved. CDR1 and CDR2 from the germline V gene are MNHNS and SASEGT. There are 14 residues in the CDR3. The V end lost 1 base, the J end lost 5 bases, and 9 bases lay between the germline ends. The CDR3 DNA reads TGTGCCAGCAGTGAAGGCACTCCATATCAGCCCCAGCATTTT. The encoded protein is CASSEGTPYQPQHF.

This chain joins TRBV18 and TRBJ2-1; D is unclear. Per germline, CDR1 KGHSH and CDR2 LQKENI. The CDR3 is 18 residues long. V was pared by 3 bases and J by 0 bases, with 18 bases between. CDR3 loop: CASSPNPSRPSSYNEQFF. The CDR3 DNA follows: TGTGCCAGCTCACCGAACCCCTCTAGGCCCAGCTCCTACAATGAGCAGTTCTTC.